This T cell receptor (beta chain) was retrieved from a study of shared clonotypes between healthy human individuals. Trimming at V came to 1 base and at J to 4 bases, leaving 2 bases not matched to a gene. CDR1 is SEHNR and CDR2 is FQNEAQ in the germline V gene (reference sequence). CDR3 length: 14 residues. As regards this clone: The same CDR3 arises from other DNA sequences in this sample as well.

HIV-negative, healthy adults without recent acute infections or vaccinations were the donors. The repertoire was sequenced with immunoSEQ multiplex PCR; TCRdb's copy has only in-frame clones and lacks some. The sample yields almost 750,000 clones, over 60% seen once. The sequencing sample was made of memory CD4+ T cells sorted from blood. Subset meaning: CD45RA-negative fraction. The chain combines TRBV7-9 with TRBJ2-5; 8 positions agree with TRBD2. The source is a woman under 40 in good health. The CDR3 DNA reads as TGTGCCAGCAGCTTAGTAGCGGGATCAGAGACCCAGTACTTC. Translated, it gives CASSLVAGSETQYF.